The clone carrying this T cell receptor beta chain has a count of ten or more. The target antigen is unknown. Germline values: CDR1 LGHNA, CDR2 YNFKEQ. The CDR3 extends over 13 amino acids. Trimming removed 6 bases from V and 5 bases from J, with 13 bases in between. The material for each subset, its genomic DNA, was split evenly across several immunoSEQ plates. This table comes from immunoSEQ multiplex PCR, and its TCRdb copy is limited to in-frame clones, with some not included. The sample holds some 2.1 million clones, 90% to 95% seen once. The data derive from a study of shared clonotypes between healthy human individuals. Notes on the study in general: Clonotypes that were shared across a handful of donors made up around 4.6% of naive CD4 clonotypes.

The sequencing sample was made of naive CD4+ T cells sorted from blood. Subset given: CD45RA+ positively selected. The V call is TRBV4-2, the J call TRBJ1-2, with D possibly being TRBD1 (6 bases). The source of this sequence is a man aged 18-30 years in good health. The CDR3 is CASRRTAGYGYTF. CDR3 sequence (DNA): TGTGCCAGCAGGCGGACAGCGGGGTATGGCTACACCTTC.